The clone carrying this T cell receptor beta chain was detected once. This sample was taken from a study of blood T cell repertoires in COVID-19. Those enrolled, adults aged about 18 to 89 years, came from about two dozen US areas. Participant-given clinical history determined each cohort assignment. Germline V lookup: CDR1 MNHNS, CDR2 SASEGT. CDR3 length equals 16 residues. Trimming left V 0 bases short and J 3 bases short, with 15 bases between. Source study methods: Reference gene primers were amplified, and this amplification served to estimate nucleated cell counts. Sequencing was performed with immunoSEQ multiplex PCR; in TCRdb, only in-frame clones are kept and a portion is missing. The V and J calls and the clone size are those of that table, but D and trimming were determined from the DNA. Here the sample spans under 350,000 clones, just under 90% being singletons.

Sample: PBMCs or T cells enriched from blood (not recorded which). The chain links TRBV6-1 to TRBJ2-7; possible D gene TRBD1, 5 bases. The TCR sequence derives from a woman aged 55 to 70 who had recovered from COVID-19. The CDR3 coding sequence is TGTGCCAGCAGTGAAGCATCAAGGGGCCCTTACTACGAGCAGTACTTC. Translation gives CASSEASRGPYYEQYF.